What follows are 29 T cell receptor beta chains derived from one specimen sequenced in a study of cytomegalovirus exposure and HLA in healthy donors. Both 60 Vbeta primers and 13 Jbeta primers went into the PCR. Sequenced by immunoSEQ multiplex PCR; TCRdb stores in-frame clones only, minus some. The sample lists more than 95,000 clones, roughly 79% occurring once. Material: PBMCs. These receptors were obtained from a female donor in good health and CMV-seropositive.

There are a few counts of this clone. The V and J genes are TRBV27 and TRBJ2-1; TRBD1 might be the D (5 bases). This CDR3 is 12 amino acids long. The V gene lost 6 bases and the J gene lost 7 bases, with 10 bases spanning the gap. CDR1 MNHEY and CDR2 SMNVEV come from the germline V gene (reference sequence). The CDR3 DNA reads TGTGCCAGCAGCGCAGGGTTGAATGAGCAGTTCTTC. Translated: CASSAGLNEQFF.

A few counts support this clone. J is TRBJ1-1 and V is TRBV15; D gene unclear. Germline V gene lookup returns CDR1 LNHNV and CDR2 YYDKDF (reference sequence). V shed 6 bases and J shed 4 bases, with 18 bases lying between them. The CDR3 loop spans 15 amino acids. CDR3 loop: CATRAGVLGGTEAFF. The CDR3 DNA sequence: TGTGCCACCAGAGCGGGAGTATTGGGCGGCACTGAAGCTTTCTTT. Full variable domain (rest looked up from reference TRBV15 and TRBJ1-1): DAMVIQNPRYQVTQFGKPVTLSCSQTLNHNVMYWYQQKSSQAPKLLFHYYDKDFNNEADTPDNFQSRRPNTSFCFLDIRSPGLGDTAMYLCATRAGVLGGTEAFFGQGTRLTVV.

The gene calls are TRBV18 and TRBJ2-7, with 9 bases lining up with TRBD1. With 2 bases clipped from V and 2 bases from J, the junction kept 7 bases outside the gene matches. Germline assignment: CDR1 KGHSH and CDR2 LQKENI. CDR3 length: 16 amino acids. CDR3 loop: CASSPNPGQGTYEQYF. The CDR3 DNA sequence: TGTGCCAGCTCACCAAACCCGGGACAGGGTACCTACGAGCAGTACTTC.

The chain is built from TRBV6-1 and TRBJ1-1; weak D call: TRBD1 (6 bases). Germline loops: CDR1 MNHNS, CDR2 SASEGT. The CDR3 has 14 residues. The V end lost 8 bases, the J end lost 4 bases, and 17 bases lay between the germline ends. The CDR3 spells CASFWIDRTTEAFF. In nucleotides, the CDR3 is TGTGCCAGCTTCTGGATAGACAGGACCACTGAAGCTTTCTTT.

The chain has TRBV5-1 and TRBJ2-2, with D possibly being TRBD1 (6 bases). The germline CDR1 and CDR2 sequences are SGHRS and YFSETQ. The CDR3 runs 14 residues. V lost 1 base and J 6 bases, leaving 10 bases between the germline ends. CDR3: CASSLPTGSGELFF. The CDR3 DNA follows: TGCGCCAGCAGCTTGCCCACAGGGTCCGGGGAGCTGTTTTTT.

The chain has TRBV7-9 and TRBJ2-1, with 9 bases aligning to TRBD2. The J segment lost 0 bases and the V segment lost 4 bases, leaving 4 bases of the junction unmatched. Germline V gives CDR1 SEHNR, CDR2 FQNEAQ (reference sequence). CDR3 size: 16 residues. Written as DNA, the CDR3 is TGTGCCAGCAGCTCTCAGACTAGCGGCTCCTACAATGAGCAGTTCTTC. The encoded protein is CASSSQTSGSYNEQFF.

The chain carries TRBV4-1 and TRBJ2-5, with 9 bases aligning to TRBD1. Unmatched junction bases numbered 6, after V lost 3 bases and J lost 4 bases. The germline CDR1 and CDR2 sequences are MGHRA and YSYEKL. The CDR3 runs 15 residues. This chain's CDR3 is CASSQRQGGAETQYF. DNA of the CDR3: TGCGCCAGCAGCCAGAGACAGGGGGGGGCAGAGACCCAGTACTTC.

V is TRBV7-2 and J is TRBJ1-1, with TRBD1 matching 12 bases. CDR1 is SGHTA and CDR2 is FQGNSA in the germline V gene. The CDR3 contains 16 residues. Germline trimming cut 1 base from V and 5 bases from J; bases unmatched to any gene: 5. The CDR3 loop reads CASSLVGQGASTEAFF. The CDR3 region has the DNA TGTGCCAGCAGCTTAGTGGGACAGGGGGCGAGTACTGAAGCTTTCTTT. Variable domain in full (rest from reference TRBV7-2 and TRBJ1-1): GAGVSQSPSNKVTEKGKDVELRCDPISGHTALYWYRQSLGQGLEFLIYFQGNSAPDKSGLPSDRFSAERTGGSVSTLTIQRTQQEDSAVYLCASSLVGQGASTEAFFGQGTRLTVV.

J is TRBJ2-7 and V is TRBV30; TRBD2 matches 10 bases. J gave up 7 bases and V 5 bases, and 8 bases lay outside the gene matches. The CDR3 spans 13 residues. CDR1 GTSNPN and CDR2 SVGIG come from the germline V gene (reference sequence). The CDR3 bases are TGTGCCTGGGGGCGGCTAGCGGGAGATGAGCAGTACTTC. Translated: CAWGRLAGDEQYF.

J is TRBJ2-7 and V is TRBV7-9, with D perhaps matching TRBD2 (7 bases). Germline-derived CDR1 and CDR2 are SEHNR and FQNEAQ (reference sequence). V gave up 5 bases and J gave up 2 bases, with 16 bases separating them. The CDR3 is 15 residues long. CDR3 sequence: CASSIGEGEAYEQYF. The CDR3 nucleotides read TGTGCCAGCAGCATCGGGGAGGGGGAGGCCTACGAGCAGTACTTC.

The genes are TRBV2 and TRBJ1-5, with D possibly being TRBD1 (5 bases). The CDR3 totals 13 residues. V lost 8 bases and J lost 4, with 12 bases in between. Germline V CDR1 and CDR2: SNHLY, FYNNEI. CDR3 sequence reads: CASWAGRNQPQHF. The CDR3 nucleotides are TGTGCCAGCTGGGCAGGGCGGAATCAGCCCCAGCATTTT.

V gene TRBV6-5 combines with J gene TRBJ2-7; 7 nucleotides align to TRBD1. The V segment lost 0 bases and the J segment 4 bases; nucleotides outside the gene matches: 9. Germline-derived CDR1 and CDR2 are MNHEY and SVGAGI. This CDR3 has 16 amino acids. CDR3 loop: CASSYSKRDRAYEQYF. The CDR3 nucleotides read TGTGCCAGCAGTTACTCGAAAAGGGACAGAGCTTACGAGCAGTACTTC.

V is TRBV19 and J is TRBJ1-5; TRBD1 might be the D (6 bases). Trimming took off 7 bases at V and 6 bases at J, with 16 bases between the two ends. Germline V gene data show CDR1 as LNHDA and CDR2 as SQIVND (reference sequence). The CDR3 is made up of 14 amino acids. The CDR3 loop is CASIDSGGSQPQHF. The CDR3, as DNA: TGTGCCAGTATTGATTCGGGGGGCAGTCAGCCCCAGCATTTT.

The V call is TRBV27, the J call TRBJ2-7; 7 nucleotides agree with TRBD1. The CDR3 sequence is 13 residues long. Trimming at V came to 5 bases and at J to 3 bases, leaving 4 bases not matched to a gene. The germline V gene encodes CDR1 MNHEY and CDR2 SMNVEV (reference sequence). The CDR3 sequence: CASSVRGLYEQYF. CDR3 bases: TGTGCCAGCAGTGTGAGGGGGCTCTACGAGCAGTACTTC.

The count of this clone is one. The chain combines TRBV4-1 with TRBJ1-2; 7 nucleotides match TRBD1. Germline lookup yields CDR1 MGHRA and CDR2 YSYEKL. The CDR3 consists of 19 residues. J lost 4 bases, V lost 0 bases, and 17 bases had no gene match. The CDR3 reads CASSQDPRRDSRHSYGYTF. DNA of the CDR3: TGCGCCAGCAGCCAAGATCCACGCCGGGACAGTAGACATAGCTATGGCTACACCTTC.

The table lists this clone with a few counts. J is TRBJ2-2 and V is TRBV5-1; 9 bases agree with TRBD1. Trimming took 5 bases from V and 3 from J; bases not matched to a gene: 8. Germline values: CDR1 SGHRS, CDR2 YFSETQ. The CDR3 spans 16 residues. Here the CDR3 reads CASRPTGGMDTGELFF. CDR3 in DNA: TGCGCCAGCAGACCTACAGGGGGCATGGACACCGGGGAGCTGTTTTTT.

The V call is TRBV6-6, the J call TRBJ1-6; unclear D gene. Germline V gene sequence: CDR1 MNHNY, CDR2 SVGAGI (reference sequence). Between the trimmed V and J ends, which lost 2 bases and 8 bases, there was a span of 7 bases. The CDR3 spans 13 residues. The CDR3 protein is CASSYGRDSPLHF. The DNA of the CDR3 is TGTGCCAGCAGTTACGGGAGGGATTCACCCCTCCACTTT.

The chain has TRBV18 and TRBJ2-7, with 10 nucleotides matching TRBD1. The CDR3 spans 15 residues. J gave up 4 bases and V 3 bases, and 6 bases lay outside the gene matches. Germline CDR1 reads KGHSH; CDR2 reads LQKENI. CDR3 residues: CASSPPGTGEYEQYF. The CDR3 DNA follows: TGTGCCAGCTCACCTCCAGGGACAGGGGAATACGAGCAGTACTTC.

This clone has only a few counts. The rearrangement links TRBV7-9 to TRBJ1-5; possibly TRBD1 for D (5 bases). Trimming stripped 3 bases from V and 3 bases from J, with 12 bases between. Germline values: CDR1 SEHNR, CDR2 FQNEAQ (reference sequence). This CDR3 has 15 amino acids. The CDR3 reads CASSLGGLANQPQHF. CDR3 nucleotides: TGTGCCAGCAGCTTGGGGGGACTTGCCAATCAGCCCCAGCATTTT.

Comments on this clone: No conserved phenylalanine or tryptophan is present at the end of the CDR3, so a read error is the likely explanation. V and J are TRBV29-1 and TRBJ1-1; maybe TRBD1 (6 bases). CDR3 length equals 12 residues. V was clipped by 3 bases and J by 8 bases, with 13 bases between them. CDR1 is SQVTM and CDR2 is ANQGSEA in the germline V gene. CDR3 DNA sequence: TGCAGCGTTGAGCAGGGGATGAGGGAAGCTTTCGTT. This codes for CSVEQGMREAFV.

A few counts support this clone. The rearrangement joins TRBV4-3 to TRBJ2-7, with a tentative D call TRBD1 (6 bases). V was trimmed by 4 bases and J by 5 bases, leaving 18 bases between them. The CDR3 runs 15 residues. Germline CDR1 is LGHNA and CDR2 is YSLEER. The CDR3 region is CASSLSVGRGDEQYF. The CDR3 region has the DNA TGCGCCAGCAGCCTCTCCGTGGGCAGGGGAGACGAGCAGTACTTC.

This clone showed up just a few times. The chain combines TRBV18 with TRBJ1-5; no firm D call. The CDR3 has 14 residues. Looked up from germline, CDR1 is KGHSH and CDR2 is LQKENI. Trimming took 6 bases from V and 7 from J, leaving 16 bases between them. CDR3 protein: CASSVSGPPQPQHF. CDR3 in DNA: TGTGCCAGCTCCGTATCAGGTCCCCCCCAGCCCCAGCATTTT. The whole variable domain, filled in from reference TRBV18 and TRBJ1-5, reads NAGVMQNPRHLVRRRGQEARLRCSPMKGHSHVYWYRQLPEEGLKFMVYLQKENIIDESGMPKERFSAEFPKEGPSILRIQQVVRGDSAAYFCASSVSGPPQPQHFGDGTRLSIL.

This rearrangement joins TRBV11-2 to TRBJ2-2; D unresolved. This CDR3 is 12 amino acids long. V gave up 1 base and J gave up 5 bases, with 2 bases separating them. Germline CDR1 SGHAT, CDR2 FQNNGV. CDR3 DNA: TGTGCCAGCAGCTTAGCTACCGGGGAGCTGTTTTTT. Translated, it gives CASSLATGELFF. The whole variable domain, remainder taken from reference TRBV11-2 and TRBJ2-2, is EAGVAQSPRYKIIEKRQSVAFWCNPISGHATLYWYQQILGQGPKLLIQFQNNGVVDDSQLPKDRFSAERLKGVDSTLKIQPAKLEDSAVYLCASSLATGELFFGEGSRLTVL.

This chain uses TRBV28 with TRBJ2-3; 9 nucleotides line up with TRBD2. Germline V gives CDR1 MDHEN, CDR2 SYDVKM. The CDR3 is made up of 15 amino acids. Trimming cost V 6 bases and J 1 base; bases outside gene matches: 5. The CDR3 region is CASSLAGAGTDTQYF. The CDR3 DNA reads TGTGCCAGCAGCTTAGCGGGGGCCGGCACAGATACGCAGTATTTT. Together with reference TRBV28 and TRBJ2-3, the CDR3 gives the full variable domain: DVKVTQSSRYLVKRTGEKVFLECVQDMDHENMFWYRQDPGLGLRLIYFSYDVKMKEKGDIPEGYSVSREKKERFSLILESASTNQTSMYLCASSLAGAGTDTQYFGPGTRLTVL.

This clone was found once. The gene calls are TRBV7-3 and TRBJ2-7, with 9 nucleotides matching TRBD2. The J segment lost 2 bases and the V segment lost 3 bases, leaving 5 bases of the junction unmatched. The CDR3 is 15 amino acids. In germline, CDR1 is SGHTA, CDR2 FQGTGA. The CDR3 spells CASSFSSGGAYEQYF. The CDR3 nucleotides are TGTGCCAGCAGCTTTAGTAGCGGGGGAGCCTACGAGCAGTACTTC.

The chain is built from TRBV4-1 and TRBJ1-1, with 9 bases lining up with TRBD1. Germline V gene sequence: CDR1 MGHRA, CDR2 YSYEKL. The CDR3 runs to 16 residues. After removal of 1 base from V and 1 base from J, the junction contained 4 bases not matched to a gene. CDR3 protein: CASSQGTGGRNTEAFF. The CDR3 coding sequence is TGCGCCAGCAGCCAAGGTACAGGGGGCCGGAACACTGAAGCTTTCTTT.

V is TRBV4-1 and J is TRBJ2-7; 11 bases align to TRBD2. The CDR3 totals 16 residues. With V trimmed by 3 bases and J by 4 bases, 8 bases remained unmatched. Germline CDR1 and CDR2: MGHRA and YSYEKL. This CDR3 is CASSQPTSGRMYEQYF. In nucleotides, the CDR3 is TGCGCCAGCAGCCAGCCAACTAGCGGGAGAATGTACGAGCAGTACTTC.

This clone was detected a few times. V gene TRBV6-5 combines with J gene TRBJ1-1; a possible D gene is TRBD1 (6 bases). Trimming took off 2 bases at V and 5 bases at J, with 9 bases between the two ends. CDR1 and CDR2 from the germline V gene are MNHEY and SVGAGI. This CDR3 has 13 residues. CDR3 amino acids: CASSYRGSTEAFF. CDR3 in DNA: TGTGCCAGCAGTTACAGGGGGAGTACTGAAGCTTTCTTT.

This clone came up once. CDR3 in amino acids: CASRGTAYNEQFF. As DNA, the CDR3 is TGTGCCAGCCGGGGGACAGCCTACAATGAGCAGTTCTTC. The chain joins TRBV27 to TRBJ2-1; D possibly corresponds to TRBD1 (7 bases). V was trimmed by 8 bases and J by 2 bases, leaving 10 bases between them. This CDR3 has 13 amino acids. Germline CDR1 MNHEY, CDR2 SMNVEV (reference sequence).